This T cell receptor beta chain was retrieved from a study of T cell clonality in common variable immunodeficiency. Notes on the study in general: Common variable immunodeficiency TCR beta sequences reportedly had fewer deletions and N-nucleotide insertions.

Reduced serum IgG, IgA and/or IgM plus specific antibody deficiency defined CVID. Of CVID subjects, under 17 were female and around 27 male, mean age about 40. Germline V gene data show CDR1 as SGHTA and CDR2 as FQGTGA. This CDR3 is 12 amino acids long. V shed 5 bases and J 7 bases; nucleotides not matched to a gene: 2. This clone was seen more than once but under ten times. Its antigen is as yet unknown. The missing CDR3 end, 3 residues past where the read stops, is filled in from the germline J gene. Only in-frame clones appear in the TCRdb table, and some are missing; sequencing was by immunoSEQ multiplex PCR. The sample lists some 19,000 clones, none appearing once, the ten largest making up 20% to 25%.

The source of this sequence is a human donor with common variable immunodeficiency. Sequencing input: peripheral blood mononuclear cells. This chain joins TRBV7-3 and TRBJ2-1, with 7 nucleotides matching TRBD2. Incomplete CDR3 DNA: TGTGCCAGCAGCCCCGGGGGGAATGAG. Translation: CASSPGGNE. The complete CDR3 reads CASSPGGNEQFF.